This T cell receptor beta chain was found in a study of siplizumab effects on memory and regulatory T cells. Broader study findings: Alloreactive sequences that could be traced to unstimulated CD4+ memory cells showed a significant reduction under siplizumab. Proliferating CD4+ or CD8+ clones, roughly 75-97% of them, lacked an assignable naive or memory phenotype. Contribution to the alloresponse seemed major for naive T cells, which also seemed more diverse than memory cells.

Some clones are missing from TCRdb's copy, which holds only in-frame ones; the method was immunoSEQ multiplex PCR. The sample has around 100,000 clones, 91% seen once. In the case of this clone: What it recognizes is unknown.

CDR3 length: 12 amino acids. The germline gives CDR1 WSHSY, CDR2 SAAADI. Trimming cost V 6 bases and J 6 bases, with 9 bases left between them. This TCR was sampled from a human donor in good health. Some clones in this sample may be carry-over from other donors' samples. The genes are TRBV10-2 and TRBJ2-1; D unresolved. The source material was CD4+ T cells sorted from blood. The CDR3 DNA follows: TGCGCCAGCAGCCGGTCGGGCAATGAGCAGTTCTTC. Protein sequence: CASSRSGNEQFF.